Listed here are 20 T cell receptor beta chains from one sample, sequenced in a study of T cell responses to AZD1222 COVID-19 vaccine. The protocol was immunoSEQ multiplex PCR, while the TCRdb copy is restricted to in-frame clones and leaves out a portion. The table has roughly 200,000 clones, about 92% seen once; the top ten hold over 0.95%. This sample comprised peripheral blood, obtained on day 0 of MenACWY control vaccination. All receptors derive from an adult in good health.

J is TRBJ1-5 and V is TRBV24-1; TRBD1 might be the D (5 bases). The V and J ends lost 2 bases and 4 bases respectively, with 14 bases between them. The V gene's germline CDR1 is KGHDR and CDR2 SFDVKD. This CDR3 is 16 amino acids long. In DNA form, the CDR3 reads TGTGCCACCAGTGATTGGGTCAGGGTCGGAAATCAGCCCCAGCATTTT. It encodes CATSDWVRVGNQPQHF.

J is TRBJ2-1 and V is TRBV7-2; D gene ambiguous. Germline values: CDR1 SGHTA, CDR2 FQGNSA. This CDR3 is 16 amino acids long. The V gene lost 0 bases and the J gene lost 0 bases, with 9 bases spanning the gap. The CDR3, as DNA: TGTGCCAGCAGCTTAGCAGGGTCGAGCTCCTACAATGAGCAGTTCTTC. This sequence encodes CASSLAGSSSYNEQFF.

The chain combines TRBV30 with TRBJ1-2; TRBD1 matches 9 bases. This CDR3 spans 17 amino acids. Trimming took 0 bases from V and 4 from J; bases not matched to a gene: 12. Germline V CDR1 and CDR2: GTSNPN, SVGIG (reference sequence). CDR3 in amino acids: CAWSVRVGTGRLYGYTF. CDR3 in DNA: TGTGCCTGGAGTGTCAGAGTCGGGACAGGGAGACTCTATGGCTACACCTTC.

This chain uses TRBV2 with TRBJ2-5; a weak D match, TRBD1 (8 bases). There are 14 residues in the CDR3. V gave up 5 bases and J gave up 5 bases, with 15 bases separating them. Germline V gene data show CDR1 as SNHLY and CDR2 as FYNNEI. The CDR3 DNA reads TGTGCCAGCAGTTTCACAGGGGGGGCGGAGACCCAGTACTTC. It translates to CASSFTGGAETQYF.

The chain employs TRBV7-2 and TRBJ1-6; D is unclear. This CDR3 contains 15 residues. Germline assignment: CDR1 SGHTA and CDR2 FQGNSA. The germline V and J ends were trimmed by 5 bases and 5 bases, with 13 bases remaining between them. The DNA of the CDR3 is TGTGCCAGCAGCCAACACAGAGCAAATAATTCACCCCTCCACTTT. This gives the protein CASSQHRANNSPLHF.

The chain employs TRBV11-2 and TRBJ1-5; D is perhaps TRBD1 (5 bases). This CDR3 region has 13 residues. V was cut by 0 bases and J by 7 bases, with 7 bases left in between. The germline gives CDR1 SGHAT, CDR2 FQNNGV. The CDR3 spells CASSLDRGQPQHF. The CDR3 coding sequence is TGTGCCAGCAGCTTAGATCGGGGCCAGCCCCAGCATTTT. The full variable domain, its missing parts supplied by reference TRBV11-2 and TRBJ1-5, is EAGVAQSPRYKIIEKRQSVAFWCNPISGHATLYWYQQILGQGPKLLIQFQNNGVVDDSQLPKDRFSAERLKGVDSTLKIQPAKLEDSAVYLCASSLDRGQPQHFGDGTRLSIL.

The J gene is TRBJ2-4, the V gene TRBV30; TRBD2 might be the D (7 bases). Germline-derived CDR1 and CDR2 are GTSNPN and SVGIG (reference sequence). V lost 0 bases to trimming and J lost 1 base, with 10 bases between them. The CDR3 consists of 15 residues. The CDR3 bases are TGTGCCTGGAGTGTAGGGGGAGGGGCCAAAAACATTCAGTACTTC. It encodes CAWSVGGGAKNIQYF.

V usage is TRBV7-9 and J usage is TRBJ1-1, with 7 bases that match TRBD1. V lost 11 bases to trimming and J lost 2 bases; unmatched junction nucleotides: 8. The CDR3 extends over 13 amino acids. Germline assignment: CDR1 SEHNR and CDR2 FQNEAQ (reference sequence). CDR3: CAVPRGPNTEAFF. The CDR3 DNA reads as TGTGCCGTACCGAGGGGGCCTAACACTGAAGCTTTCTTT.

This chain links TRBV3-1 (or the pseudogene TRBV3-2) with TRBJ1-1; D remains ambiguous. The V end lost 6 bases, the J end lost 0 bases, and 11 bases lay between the germline ends. Germline CDR1 and CDR2: LGHDT and YNNKEL (reference sequence). CDR3 length: 14 amino acids. The CDR3 DNA reads as TGTGCCAGCAGTCTCGGACGGATGAACACTGAAGCTTTCTTT. Protein product: CASSLGRMNTEAFF.

The CDR3 DNA reads TGCGCCAGCAGCTTTTCTGGAGGGTGGAACACTGAAGCTTTCTTT. This gives the protein CASSFSGGWNTEAFF. The gene calls are TRBV5-1 and TRBJ1-1; no firm D call. CDR3 length: 15 amino acids. CDR1 and CDR2 (germline): SGHRS, YFSETQ. Trimming left V 2 bases short and J 1 base short, with 12 bases between.

The rearrangement links TRBV7-8 to TRBJ1-1; D uncertain. V was clipped by 0 bases and J by 5 bases, with 13 bases between them. The germline CDR1 and CDR2 sequences are SGHVS and FQNEAQ. This CDR3 is built from 15 residues. The CDR3 bases are TGTGCCAGCAGCTTAGCCCCTCCGGGGAGAACTGAAGCTTTCTTT. It translates to CASSLAPPGRTEAFF. Supplemented by reference TRBV7-8 and TRBJ1-1, the full variable domain reads GAGVSQSPRYKVAKRGQDVALRCDPISGHVSLFWYQQALGQGPEFLTYFQNEAQLDKSGLPSDRFFAERPEGSVSTLKIQRTQQEDSAVYLCASSLAPPGRTEAFFGQGTRLTVV.

The V and J genes are TRBV19 and TRBJ2-2; D is ambiguous. Per germline, CDR1 LNHDA and CDR2 SQIVND (reference sequence). The CDR3 has 15 residues. V lost 3 bases, J lost 0 bases, and 8 bases lay in between. CDR3 sequence (DNA): TGTGCCAGTAGTATCTCTGGAGCGAACACCGGGGAGCTGTTTTTT. Translated, it gives CASSISGANTGELFF.

V usage is TRBV20-1 and J usage is TRBJ1-5, with 9 bases lining up with TRBD1. Germline V gene sequence: CDR1 DFQATT, CDR2 SNEGSKA (reference sequence). V lost 3 bases, J lost 7 bases, and 7 bases stayed unmatched. This CDR3 has 14 residues. CDR3 sequence: CSASGGQGNQPQHF. CDR3 coding DNA: TGCAGTGCTAGTGGGGGACAGGGTAACCAGCCCCAGCATTTT.

This chain links TRBV19 with TRBJ1-1; perhaps TRBD1 as D (6 bases). The CDR3 has 12 residues. The V gene lost 2 bases and the J gene lost 7 bases, with 8 bases spanning the gap. CDR1 LNHDA and CDR2 SQIVND come from the germline V gene (reference sequence). CDR3 DNA sequence: TGTGCCAGTAGTATACAGGGGAGTGAAGCTTTCTTT. This gives the protein CASSIQGSEAFF.

This clone was found once. This chain uses TRBV3-1 (or the pseudogene TRBV3-2) with TRBJ1-3, with D perhaps matching TRBD1 (6 bases). This CDR3 has 16 amino acids. The V gene lost 1 base and the J gene lost 1 base, with 11 bases spanning the gap. In germline, CDR1 is LGHDT, CDR2 YNNKEL (reference sequence). The CDR3 reads CASSQVPGASGNTIYF. The CDR3 DNA sequence: TGTGCCAGCAGCCAAGTCCCAGGGGCTTCTGGAAACACCATATATTTT.

The chain couples TRBV7-2 to TRBJ1-2; D is possibly TRBD1 (5 bases). V lost 7 bases and J 7 bases, leaving 16 bases between the germline ends. Germline-derived CDR1 and CDR2 are SGHTA and FQGNSA. This CDR3 contains 13 residues. The chain's CDR3 is CASTTARRGGYTF. CDR3 bases: TGTGCCAGCACCACAGCCCGGAGGGGTGGCTACACCTTC. Looking up the rest from reference TRBV7-2 and TRBJ1-2 gives the full variable domain: GAGVSQSPSNKVTEKGKDVELRCDPISGHTALYWYRQSLGQGLEFLIYFQGNSAPDKSGLPSDRFSAERTGGSVSTLTIQRTQQEDSAVYLCASTTARRGGYTFGSGTRLTVV.

This clone was found once. Other nucleotide sequences in the sample specify the same CDR3. The rearrangement joins TRBV11-2 to TRBJ2-7; possibly TRBD1 for D (6 bases). The germline gives CDR1 SGHAT, CDR2 FQNNGV. Trimming took off 5 bases at V and 3 bases at J, with 11 bases between the two ends. The CDR3 consists of 13 residues. DNA of the CDR3: TGTGCCAGCAGCCGGCAAGGGGGCTACGAGCAGTACTTC. Its translation: CASSRQGGYEQYF. Full variable domain (missing parts from reference TRBV11-2 and TRBJ2-7): EAGVAQSPRYKIIEKRQSVAFWCNPISGHATLYWYQQILGQGPKLLIQFQNNGVVDDSQLPKDRFSAERLKGVDSTLKIQPAKLEDSAVYLCASSRQGGYEQYFGPGTRLTVT.

J is TRBJ1-1 and V is TRBV20-1; D unresolved. Looked up from germline, CDR1 is DFQATT and CDR2 is SNEGSKA (reference sequence). This CDR3 comprises 11 residues. Trimming shortened V by 7 bases and J by 1 base, and 7 bases separated the two germline ends. As DNA, the CDR3 is TGCAGTGTCGTGGCGAACACTGAAGCTTTCTTT. This sequence encodes CSVVANTEAFF.

The chain is built from TRBV5-1 and TRBJ1-3, with D unclear. CDR1 and CDR2 (germline): SGHRS, YFSETQ. CDR3 length: 15 residues. Trimming removed 5 bases from V and 2 bases from J, with 14 bases in between. This CDR3 is CASSADGPTGNTIYF. CDR3 DNA sequence: TGCGCCAGCAGTGCTGACGGGCCCACTGGAAACACCATATATTTT. The variable domain in full, with the rest retrieved from reference TRBV5-1 and TRBJ1-3, is KAGVTQTPRYLIKTRGQQVTLSCSPISGHRSVSWYQQTPGQGLQFLFEYFSETQRNKGNFPGRFSGRQFSNSRSEMNVSTLELGDSALYLCASSADGPTGNTIYFGEGSWLTVV.

J is TRBJ1-5 and V is TRBV18; D ambiguous. CDR3 length: 13 residues. Per the germline V gene, CDR1 is KGHSH and CDR2 is LQKENI. Trimming shortened V by 6 bases and J by 6 bases, and 12 bases separated the two germline ends. CDR3 sequence: CASSSGLSQPQHF. CDR3 DNA sequence: TGTGCCAGCTCGTCAGGTCTTAGTCAGCCCCAGCATTTT.